The 27 T cell receptor beta chains given below trace back to one sample, sequenced in a study of blood T cell repertoires in COVID-19. Clones were read by immunoSEQ multiplex PCR, and TCRdb kept only the in-frame ones, dropping some. The sample shows 350,000 to 450,000 clones, just over 90% of them seen only once. Sequenced: PBMCs or T cells enriched from blood (not recorded which). The receptors come from a woman in her thirties or forties who had been exposed to COVID-19.

This clone was counted between two and nine times. The V and J genes are TRBV27 and TRBJ2-7; 7 nucleotides align to TRBD2. Germline CDR1 and CDR2: MNHEY and SMNVEV (reference sequence). The V and J ends lost 7 bases and 5 bases, in that order; junction bases with no gene match: 8. The CDR3 is 13 amino acids. The CDR3 DNA is TGTGCCAGCAATCGGCGGGGGAGCGACGAGCAGTACTTC. It is translated as CASNRRGSDEQYF.

The chain uses TRBV7-9 and TRBJ1-5; 8 nucleotides align to TRBD1. V shed 1 base and J 7 bases; nucleotides not matched to a gene: 3. The CDR3 has 14 residues. Germline values: CDR1 SEHNR, CDR2 FQNEAQ (reference sequence). CDR3 in amino acids: CASSLGTGIQPQHF. The CDR3 DNA follows: TGTGCCAGCAGCTTAGGGACAGGGATCCAGCCCCAGCATTTT.

The chain links TRBV9 to TRBJ1-2; possible D gene TRBD1, 5 bases. V lost 4 bases and J lost 5, with 24 bases in between. The CDR3 totals 17 residues. Germline CDR1 SGDLS, CDR2 YYNGEE. CDR3 loop: CASSPPRSGLRGYGYTF. In DNA, the CDR3 is TGTGCCAGCAGCCCACCCAGGTCCGGGCTACGGGGGTATGGCTACACCTTC.

The chain has TRBV5-5 and TRBJ1-1; 9 nucleotides agree with TRBD1. CDR1 is SGHKS, CDR2 YYEKEE, per germline (reference sequence). J was trimmed by 5 bases and V by 2 bases; bases with no gene match: 7. The CDR3 loop spans 15 amino acids. In DNA, the CDR3 is TGTGCCAGCAGCTTCTCCGGGACAGGGATGACTGAAGCTTTCTTT. Amino acids: CASSFSGTGMTEAFF.

This rearrangement joins TRBV19 to TRBJ1-1; TRBD1 matches 7 bases. V was pared by 8 bases and J by 1 base, with 13 bases of the junction left unmatched. CDR1 is LNHDA and CDR2 is SQIVND in the germline V gene (reference sequence). The CDR3 is made up of 16 amino acids. The CDR3 DNA is TGTGCCAGTCAGGCTATAATGGGGACAGAGAACACTGAAGCTTTCTTT. Its translation is CASQAIMGTENTEAFF.

This clone has a single count. V usage is TRBV12-3 or TRBV12-4 and J usage is TRBJ2-5, with D uncertain. Trimming cost V 3 bases and J 2 bases, with 4 bases left between them. This CDR3 comprises 12 residues. The CDR3 DNA reads TGTGCCAGCAGTTTTAGTCAAGAGACCCAGTACTTC. It specifies CASSFSQETQYF.

The CDR3: CASSPVGGRGYGYTF. CDR3 DNA sequence: TGTGCCAGCAGCCCCGTGGGGGGGCGAGGCTATGGCTACACCTTC. V gene TRBV7-2 combines with J gene TRBJ1-2; tentative D call: TRBD1 (6 bases). The CDR3 length is 15 residues. Germline V lookup: CDR1 SGHTA, CDR2 FQGNSA. The V end lost 5 bases, the J end lost 4 bases, and 17 bases lay between the germline ends.

This clone was picked up one time. The chain employs TRBV10-2 and TRBJ1-1; D may be TRBD1 (6 bases). The CDR3 is 13 residues long. V was trimmed by 10 bases and J by 0 bases, leaving 12 bases between them. CDR1 WSHSY and CDR2 SAAADI come from the germline V gene. The CDR3 region is CATQGTMNTEAFF. CDR3 nucleotides: TGCGCCACCCAGGGGACCATGAACACTGAAGCTTTCTTT.

This rearrangement joins TRBV11-1 to TRBJ2-7; TRBD1 aligns across 7 bases. This CDR3 has 15 amino acids. V dropped 1 base and J dropped 0; count of bases not matched to a gene: 3. Germline CDR1 is SGHAT and CDR2 is FQDESV (reference sequence). CDR3 residues: CASSLEDRASYEQYF. In DNA form, the CDR3 reads TGTGCCAGCAGCTTAGAAGACAGGGCCTCCTACGAGCAGTACTTC.

The chain couples TRBV2 to TRBJ2-7; 14 positions agree with TRBD2. V dropped 6 bases and J dropped 5; count of bases not matched to a gene: 9. CDR1 is SNHLY, CDR2 FYNNEI, per germline. The CDR3 length is 16 residues. The CDR3 nucleotides are TGTGCCAGCAGAAGACTAGCGGGGGGGCTAATCCACGAGCAGTACTTC. Encoded protein: CASRRLAGGLIHEQYF.

This clone was counted a single time. V usage is TRBV29-1 and J usage is TRBJ2-5, with 9 nucleotides matching TRBD2. This CDR3 contains 14 residues. From germline, CDR1 is SQVTM and CDR2 ANQGSEA. V was pared by 7 bases and J by 2 bases, with 8 bases of the junction left unmatched. CDR3 sequence (DNA): TGCAGCGGAGGACTAGCGTTGCTTCAAGAGACCCAGTACTTC. It encodes CSGGLALLQETQYF.

The table lists this clone with a count of one. The rearrangement joins TRBV27 to TRBJ2-7, with TRBD1 as a possible D gene (5 bases). The germline V gene encodes CDR1 MNHEY and CDR2 SMNVEV (reference sequence). The CDR3 length is 14 residues. V lost 3 bases and J 6 bases, leaving 15 bases between the germline ends. In DNA form, the CDR3 reads TGTGCCAGCAGTTTCATCAGGGATAACTCCGAGCAGTACTTC. This sequence encodes CASSFIRDNSEQYF.

This chain links TRBV12-2 with TRBJ1-2. TRBV12-2 is a listed pseudogene. The CDR3 runs to 15 residues. CDR3 DNA sequence: TGTGCAAGTCGCTTAGGTCCGGGGGATAACTATGGCTACACCTTC. Translated, it gives CASRLGPGDNYGYTF.

This chain uses TRBV5-1 with TRBJ1-1, with D tentatively TRBD1 (6 bases). Germline lookup yields CDR1 SGHRS and CDR2 YFSETQ. There are 13 residues in the CDR3. Between the trimmed V and J ends, which lost 5 bases and 1 base, there was a span of 9 bases. The CDR3 nucleotides read TGCGCCAGCAGACAACAGGGGAACACTGAAGCTTTCTTT. Translated: CASRQQGNTEAFF.

The V call is TRBV5-1, the J call TRBJ2-1; no clear D gene. Germline lookup yields CDR1 SGHRS and CDR2 YFSETQ. V shed 4 bases and J shed 12 bases, with 14 bases lying between them. CDR3 length: 12 residues. In DNA form, the CDR3 reads TGCGCCAGCAGCCCCAACTGGGCAGGGCAGTTCTTC. It translates to CASSPNWAGQFF.

The chain employs TRBV9 and TRBJ2-1; D gene ambiguous. The CDR3 has 16 amino acids. CDR1 SGDLS and CDR2 YYNGEE come from the germline V gene. Trimming cost V 4 bases and J 3 bases, with 17 bases left between them. This chain's CDR3 is CASSPVNGLGYNEQFF. In DNA form, the CDR3 reads TGTGCCAGCAGCCCAGTGAATGGGCTCGGCTACAATGAGCAGTTCTTC.

The chain links TRBV6-5 to TRBJ1-4; TRBD1 matches 8 bases. Trimming took 6 bases from V and 7 from J; bases not matched to a gene: 1. The CDR3 consists of 12 residues. Germline V CDR1 and CDR2: MNHEY, SVGAGI. As DNA, the CDR3 is TGTGCCAGCAGACAGGGGGGTGAAAAACTGTTTTTT. Residues: CASRQGGEKLFF.

The chain has TRBV21-1 and TRBJ2-7; TRBD2 is taken as the D call from the table, unchecked against the DNA. TRBV21-1 constitutes a pseudogene. CDR3 length: 20 amino acids. CDR3 nucleotides: TGTGCCAGCAGCAAAGCGCTAGGAGGCGGCAGGACTTACAGCTCCTACGAGCAGTACTTC. Translating it yields CASSKALGGGRTYSSYEQYF.

This clone was detected only once. The gene calls are TRBV30 and TRBJ1-6, with TRBD1 matching over 12 bases. Germline-derived CDR1 and CDR2 are GTSNPN and SVGIG (reference sequence). Trimming at V came to 3 bases and at J to 3 bases, leaving 12 bases not matched to a gene. This CDR3 contains 19 residues. The CDR3 DNA reads as TGTGCCTGGAGGGCCCTTGGGACAGGGGGCGCCTACTATAATTCACCCCTCCACTTT. Protein product: CAWRALGTGGAYYNSPLHF.

The chain couples TRBV10-3 to TRBJ2-5, with D possibly being TRBD2 (7 bases). V lost 0 bases and J lost 3, with 11 bases in between. CDR3 length: 15 residues. CDR1 is ENHRY, CDR2 SYGVKD, per germline. The CDR3 reads CAISESEGGKETQYF. The CDR3 DNA sequence: TGTGCCATCAGTGAGTCCGAGGGGGGGAAAGAGACCCAGTACTTC.

The CDR3 nucleotides are TGTGCCTGCCCGACAGTGAACACTGAAGCTTTCTTT. This codes for CACPTVNTEAFF. The chain has TRBV30 and TRBJ1-1, with a possible D match to TRBD1 (5 bases). CDR1 and CDR2 (germline): GTSNPN, SVGIG (reference sequence). The CDR3 consists of 12 residues. The V gene lost 6 bases and the J gene lost 0 bases, with 8 bases spanning the gap. The full variable domain, with the rest looked up from reference TRBV30 and TRBJ1-1, is SQTIHQWPATLVQPVGSPLSLECTVEGTSNPNLYWYRQAAGRGLQLLFYSVGIGQISSEVPQNLSASRPQDRQFILSSKKLLLSDSGFYLCACPTVNTEAFFGQGTRLTVV.

The V call is TRBV18, the J call TRBJ1-2, with 7 bases that match TRBD1. The CDR3 is 15 amino acids. The J segment lost 10 bases and the V segment lost 3 bases, leaving 14 bases of the junction unmatched. In germline, CDR1 is KGHSH, CDR2 LQKENI. DNA of the CDR3: TGTGCCAGCTCACCCCTACAATCACAGGGGCGAGACTACACCTTC. Its protein product is CASSPLQSQGRDYTF. Using reference TRBV18 and TRBJ1-2 for the parts outside the CDR3, the full variable domain is NAGVMQNPRHLVRRRGQEARLRCSPMKGHSHVYWYRQLPEEGLKFMVYLQKENIIDESGMPKERFSAEFPKEGPSILRIQQVVRGDSAAYFCASSPLQSQGRDYTFGSGTRLTVV.

This chain joins TRBV2 and TRBJ1-3; TRBD1 agrees at 9 bases. The CDR3 has 14 residues. Trimming at V came to 6 bases and at J to 3 bases, leaving 3 bases not matched to a gene. Germline V gene sequence: CDR1 SNHLY, CDR2 FYNNEI. CDR3 bases: TGTGCCAGCAGACACAGGGGGCTTGGAAACACCATATATTTT. It is translated as CASRHRGLGNTIYF.

The chain uses TRBV12-5 and TRBJ1-2, with a tentative D call TRBD1 (6 bases). CDR1 LGHNT and CDR2 FRNRAP come from the germline V gene. This CDR3 spans 15 amino acids. Trimming cost V 4 bases and J 5 bases, with 17 bases left between them. CDR3 in amino acids: CASGSQGGRGYGYTF. The CDR3 DNA follows: TGTGCTAGTGGTTCTCAAGGGGGAAGGGGTTATGGCTACACCTTC.

This clone has only one observation. The chain has TRBV3-1 (or the pseudogene TRBV3-2) and TRBJ2-7, with D hard to call. Trimming removed 1 base from V and 7 bases from J, with 8 bases in between. The CDR3 loop spans 12 amino acids. CDR1 and CDR2 from the germline V gene are LGHDT and YNNKEL (reference sequence). CDR3 DNA: TGTGCCAGCAGCCAAGTAATCGGTGAGCAGTACTTC. Translated: CASSQVIGEQYF.

Only one count was recorded for this clone. This chain joins TRBV7-2 and TRBJ2-2; no clear D gene. The V gene lost 3 bases and the J gene lost 7 bases, with 12 bases spanning the gap. CDR1 SGHTA and CDR2 FQGNSA come from the germline V gene. This CDR3 has 14 amino acids. This CDR3 reads CASSFLDFGGELFF. The CDR3 DNA reads TGTGCCAGCAGCTTTTTAGATTTTGGCGGGGAGCTGTTTTTT.

The chain couples TRBV27 to TRBJ2-7, with 7 nucleotides matching TRBD2. Germline V gene data show CDR1 as MNHEY and CDR2 as SMNVEV (reference sequence). V lost 6 bases to trimming and J lost 3 bases; unmatched junction nucleotides: 2. The CDR3 length is 12 residues. The CDR3 DNA follows: TGTGCCAGCAGCCGCGGGGGCTACGAGCAGTACTTC. The encoded protein is CASSRGGYEQYF.